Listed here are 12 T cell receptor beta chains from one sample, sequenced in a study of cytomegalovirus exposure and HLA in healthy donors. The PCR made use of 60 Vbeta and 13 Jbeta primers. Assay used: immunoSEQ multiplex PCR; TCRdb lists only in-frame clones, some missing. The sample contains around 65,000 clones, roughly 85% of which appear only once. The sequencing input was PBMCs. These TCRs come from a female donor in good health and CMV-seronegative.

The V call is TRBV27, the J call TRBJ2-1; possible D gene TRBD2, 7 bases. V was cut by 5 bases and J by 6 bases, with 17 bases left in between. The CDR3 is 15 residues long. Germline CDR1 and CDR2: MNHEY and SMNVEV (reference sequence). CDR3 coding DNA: TGTGCCAGCAGTCTAATGGGGGGGCATGGCAATGAGCAGTTCTTC. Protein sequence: CASSLMGGHGNEQFF.

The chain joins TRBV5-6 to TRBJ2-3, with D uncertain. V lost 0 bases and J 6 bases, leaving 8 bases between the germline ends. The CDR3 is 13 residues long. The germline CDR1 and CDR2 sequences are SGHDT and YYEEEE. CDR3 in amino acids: CASSLGASDTQYF. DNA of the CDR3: TGTGCCAGCAGCTTGGGGGCGTCCGATACGCAGTATTTT.

The CDR3 protein is CASSSGLAGDYEQYF. The DNA of the CDR3 is TGTGCCAGCAGCTCTGGACTAGCTGGAGACTACGAGCAGTACTTC. The chain employs TRBV5-4 and TRBJ2-7; 8 nucleotides match TRBD2. Per the germline V gene, CDR1 is SGHNT and CDR2 is YYREEE (reference sequence). The CDR3 has 15 residues. The V gene end was trimmed by 3 bases and the J gene end by 3 bases; junction bases not matched to a gene: 8.

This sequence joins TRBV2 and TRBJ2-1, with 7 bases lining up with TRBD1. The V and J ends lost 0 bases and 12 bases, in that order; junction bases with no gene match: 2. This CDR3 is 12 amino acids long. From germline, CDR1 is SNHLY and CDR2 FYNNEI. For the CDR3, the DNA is TGTGCCAGCAGTGAAGCTAGGACAGGGCAGTTCTTC. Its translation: CASSEARTGQFF.

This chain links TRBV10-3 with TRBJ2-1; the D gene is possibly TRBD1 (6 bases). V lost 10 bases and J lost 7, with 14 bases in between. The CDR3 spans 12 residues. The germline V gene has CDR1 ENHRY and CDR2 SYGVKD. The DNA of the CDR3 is TGTGCCACGGGAACTAGGGGGAATGAGCAGTTCTTC. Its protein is CATGTRGNEQFF.

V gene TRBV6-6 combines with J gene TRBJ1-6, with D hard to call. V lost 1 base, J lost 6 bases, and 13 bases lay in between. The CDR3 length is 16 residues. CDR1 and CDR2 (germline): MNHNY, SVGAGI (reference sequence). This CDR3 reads CASSYYSPATNSPLHF. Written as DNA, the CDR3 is TGTGCCAGCAGTTACTATTCTCCAGCGACTAATTCACCCCTCCACTTT.

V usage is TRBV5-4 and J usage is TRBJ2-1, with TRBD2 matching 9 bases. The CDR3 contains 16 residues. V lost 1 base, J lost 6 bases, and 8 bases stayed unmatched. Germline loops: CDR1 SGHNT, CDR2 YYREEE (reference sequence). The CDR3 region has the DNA TGTGCCAGCAGCTTGAACGCGGGAGGGCAGGTCAATGAGCAGTTCTTC. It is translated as CASSLNAGGQVNEQFF.

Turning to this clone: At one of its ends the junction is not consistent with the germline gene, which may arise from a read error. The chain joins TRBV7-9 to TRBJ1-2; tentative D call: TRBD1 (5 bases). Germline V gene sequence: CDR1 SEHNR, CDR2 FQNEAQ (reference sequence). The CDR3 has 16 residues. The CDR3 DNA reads TGTTCCAGCAGCTCCCCTGGGGGGAGGGCTAACTATGGCTACACCTTC. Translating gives CSSSSPGGRANYGYTF.

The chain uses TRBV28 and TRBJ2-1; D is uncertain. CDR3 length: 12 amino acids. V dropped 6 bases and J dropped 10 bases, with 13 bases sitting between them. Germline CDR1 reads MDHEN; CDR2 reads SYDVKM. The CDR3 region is CASRTPPREQFF. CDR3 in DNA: TGTGCCAGCAGAACCCCCCCCCGGGAGCAGTTCTTC.

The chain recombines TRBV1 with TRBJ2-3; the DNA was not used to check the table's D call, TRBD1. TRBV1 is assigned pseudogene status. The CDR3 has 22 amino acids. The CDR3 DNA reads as TGCACCAGCAGCCAAACCCCGTCCCGGGACAGGGGTGAATCGCGGGAGCCAGATACGCAGTATTTT. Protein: CTSSQTPSRDRGESREPDTQYF.

As DNA, the CDR3 is TGTGCCAGCAGCTTAGGGGGAGGTCCCCGTAATGAAAAACTGTTTTTT. Protein product: CASSLGGGPRNEKLFF. The chain is built from TRBV7-9 and TRBJ1-4; D is uncertain. The germline V gene encodes CDR1 SEHNR and CDR2 FQNEAQ (reference sequence). V was shortened by 1 base and J by 4 bases, with 13 bases between the two germline ends. The CDR3 loop spans 16 amino acids.

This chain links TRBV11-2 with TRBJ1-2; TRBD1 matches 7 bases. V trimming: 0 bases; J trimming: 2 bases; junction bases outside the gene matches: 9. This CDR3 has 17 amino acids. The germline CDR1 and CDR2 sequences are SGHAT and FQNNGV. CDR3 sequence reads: CASSLEISGTENYGYTF. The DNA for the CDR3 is TGTGCCAGCAGCTTAGAGATATCCGGGACAGAAAACTATGGCTACACCTTC. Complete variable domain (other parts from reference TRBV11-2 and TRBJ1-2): EAGVAQSPRYKIIEKRQSVAFWCNPISGHATLYWYQQILGQGPKLLIQFQNNGVVDDSQLPKDRFSAERLKGVDSTLKIQPAKLEDSAVYLCASSLEISGTENYGYTFGSGTRLTVV.